Listed below are T cell receptor beta chains from one sample, sequenced in a study of post-analysis software for immune sequencing data. One entry per CDR3 protein results from TCRdb running MiXCR on the PCR reads. The table shows about 540,000 distinct CDR3 sequences, with 30% to 40% occurring only once. Material for sequencing was blood. These receptors came from a girl younger than 18 with multiple sclerosis. CDR3s include the opening cysteine and the closing phenylalanine or tryptophan. D genes are given only for firm matches. Not every row has a clone size; where given, it reads once, few, many or a size class.

j_call v_call cdr3_length clone_size d_call cdr3_aa cdr3_nt
TRBJ1-2 TRBV4-2 16 . . CASSQVGAALTWGYTF TGTGCCAGCAGCCAAGTTGGAGCAGCCTTAACTTGGGGCTACACCTTC
TRBJ1-2 TRBV20-1 14 once . CSASPQGHNYGYTF TGCAGTGCTAGCCCCCAGGGCCACAACTATGGCTACACCTTC
TRBJ1-2 TRBV29-1 14 . TRBD1 CSVAVAGQPGGYTF TGCAGCGTTGCCGTTGCGGGACAGCCAGGTGGCTACACCTTC
TRBJ2-7 TRBV29-1 12 . . CSARARSSEQYF TGCAGCGCGAGGGCCCGCTCCAGCGAGCAGTACTTC
TRBJ2-5 TRBV7-2 13 once . CVAGFRVKETQYF TGTGTCGCGGGGTTCAGGGTTAAAGAGACCCAGTACTTC
TRBJ2-3 TRBV5-1 16 . . CASSRVLAESTDTQYF TGCGCCAGCAGCAGAGTCTTAGCGGAGAGCACAGATACGCAGTATTTT
TRBJ2-7 TRBV3-1 13 . . CASSQVVADIKYF TGTGCCAGCAGCCAAGTCGTTGCGGACATCAAGTACTTC
TRBJ2-3 TRBV10-2 16 . TRBD2 CASSEGSGGLTDTQYF TGCGCCAGCAGTGAAGGAAGCGGGGGGCTCACAGATACGCAGTATTTT
TRBJ2-5 TRBV10-1 13 many . CASRDDRWETQYF TGCGCCAGCAGGGACGACAGGTGGGAGACCCAGTACTTC
TRBJ2-1 TRBV12-3/TRBV12-4 16 once TRBD2 CASSLGQRDANNEQFF TGTGCCAGCAGTTTGGGGCAGCGGGACGCTAACAATGAGCAGTTCTTC
TRBJ1-1 TRBV6-5 13 few TRBD1 CASNSQGIAEAFF TGTGCCAGCAACTCACAGGGGATCGCTGAAGCTTTCTTT
TRBJ2-1 TRBV2 13 . TRBD1 CAREKGAHNEQFF TGTGCCCGAGAGAAGGGGGCCCACAATGAGCAGTTCTTC
TRBJ1-2 TRBV5-1 14 . . CASSLRGQAYGYTF TGCGCCAGCAGCCTCAGGGGTCAAGCTTATGGCTACACCTTC
TRBJ2-7 TRBV20-1 13 . TRBD2 CSARDPLAFEQYF TGCAGTGCTAGAGATCCACTAGCGTTTGAGCAGTACTTC
TRBJ2-5 TRBV4-1 13 few . CGSSHVLWQTQYF TGCGGCAGCAGCCACGTTCTGTGGCAGACCCAGTACTTC
TRBJ2-1 TRBV7-2 15 . . CASSLVMSGQETQFF TGTGCCAGCAGCTTAGTCATGTCAGGGCAAGAGACCCAGTTCTTC
TRBJ1-5 TRBV6-2/TRBV6-3 13 many . CASRTDSNQPQHF TGTGCCAGCAGGACGGATAGCAATCAGCCCCAGCATTTT
TRBJ2-7 TRBV5-1 15 . TRBD1 CASSSDPGQAYEQYF TGCGCCAGCAGCTCAGATCCGGGACAGGCCTACGAGCAGTACTTC
TRBJ2-7 TRBV14 12 . . CASSHSTYEQYF TGTGCCAGCAGCCACTCTACCTACGAGCAGTACTTC
TRBJ2-5 TRBV7-2 16 few TRBD2 CASSAGLAGGRETQYF TGTGCCAGCAGCGCTGGACTAGCGGGGGGGCGGGAGACCCAGTACTTC
TRBJ2-2 TRBV5-5 16 . TRBD1 CASADWDREYTGELFF TGTGCCAGCGCTGATTGGGACAGGGAATACACCGGGGAGCTGTTTTTT
TRBJ1-6 TRBV20-1 15 once . CSARGRSSYNSPLHF TGCAGTGCTAGGGGCAGGAGCTCCTATAATTCACCCCTCCACTTT
TRBJ1-1 TRBV12-3/TRBV12-4 13 . TRBD1 CASSPGQRDGAFF TGTGCCAGCAGTCCGGGACAGCGGGACGGAGCTTTCTTT
TRBJ2-4 TRBV3-1 16 few . CASSLWTAVAKNIQYF TGTGCCAGCAGCCTATGGACGGCTGTAGCCAAAAACATTCAGTACTTC
TRBJ2-1 TRBV29-1 9 . . CSVEASPFF TGCAGCGTTGAAGCCTCGCCGTTCTTC
TRBJ2-5 TRBV5-5 19 . . CASSSPLGRLTAPQETQYF TGTGCCAGCAGCTCCCCCCTCGGACGTCTCACGGCTCCTCAAGAGACCCAGTACTTC
TRBJ1-1 TRBV20-1 13 . . CSAPGRTNTEAFF TGCAGTGCCCCGGGGCGGACGAACACTGAAGCTTTCTTT
TRBJ2-1 TRBV28 14 . TRBD1 CASSDREGNNEQFF TGTGCCAGCAGCGACAGGGAAGGAAACAATGAGCAGTTCTTC
TRBJ2-3 TRBV6-4 15 many TRBD2 CASSEGGGASDTQYF TGTGCCAGCAGTGAAGGCGGGGGAGCCAGCGATACGCAGTATTTT
TRBJ2-2 TRBV6-1 15 few . CASTSQRINTGELFF TGTGCCAGCACCTCACAGCGAATAAACACCGGGGAGCTGTTTTTT
TRBJ1-2 TRBV10-3 14 . . CAITRESANYGYTF TGTGCCATCACCCGGGAATCCGCTAACTATGGCTACACCTTC
TRBJ2-7 TRBV4-1 14 many TRBD1 CASSRPGQAYEQYF TGCGCCAGCAGCCGCCCGGGACAGGCTTACGAGCAGTACTTC
TRBJ2-7 TRBV13 14 few . CASSLASHPYEQYF TGTGCCAGCAGCTTAGCCTCTCATCCCTACGAGCAGTACTTC
TRBJ2-3 TRBV12-3/TRBV12-4 14 few . CASSFRDSTDTQYF TGTGCCAGCAGTTTCAGGGACAGCACAGATACGCAGTATTTT
TRBJ2-5 TRBV20-1 12 many . CSANRGQETQYF TGCAGCGCTAACCGGGGCCAAGAGACCCAGTACTTC
TRBJ1-1 TRBV29-1 12 . . CSVVGQNTEAFF TGCAGCGTTGTCGGGCAGAACACTGAAGCTTTCTTT
TRBJ2-5 TRBV15 13 . . CATSRGGGETQYF TGTGCCACCAGCAGAGGTGGGGGTGAGACCCAGTACTTC
TRBJ1-5 TRBV7-8 16 . TRBD1 CASSRTQGRGSQPQHF TGTGCCAGCAGCCGCACACAGGGGAGAGGCAGTCAGCCCCAGCATTTT
TRBJ1-6 TRBV20-1 12 many . CSAREPYSPLHF TGCAGTGCTAGAGAGCCTTATTCACCCCTCCACTTT
TRBJ2-7 TRBV7-9 14 few TRBD1 CASSLAWDREAQYF TGTGCCAGCAGCTTAGCATGGGACAGGGAAGCGCAGTACTTC
TRBJ2-3 TRBV27 16 many . CASSLSTGRSGDTQYF TGTGCCAGCAGTTTAAGTACCGGACGATCGGGAGATACGCAGTATTTT
TRBJ1-2 TRBV3-1 13 few TRBD1 CASTMGQNYGYTF TGTGCCAGCACCATGGGACAGAACTATGGCTACACCTTC
TRBJ2-1 TRBV6-5 11 . . CASSRGETQFF TGTGCCAGCAGTAGGGGAGAGACCCAGTTCTTC
TRBJ2-7 TRBV29-1 12 few TRBD1 CSVDGQGYEQYF TGCAGCGTCGATGGACAGGGCTACGAGCAGTACTTC
TRBJ2-7 TRBV5-1 16 . TRBD1 CASSPGDRESSYEQYF TGCGCCAGCAGCCCAGGGGACAGGGAAAGCTCCTACGAGCAGTACTTC
TRBJ2-1 TRBV3-1 14 few . CASRKGYLGNEQFF TGTGCCAGCAGGAAAGGGTACCTTGGAAATGAGCAGTTCTTC
TRBJ1-5 TRBV20-1 15 once . CSAVGGVRRNQPQHF TGCAGTGCCGTGGGGGGGGTCAGGCGCAATCAGCCCCAGCATTTT
TRBJ2-3 TRBV28 16 . TRBD2 CASSSDRGGDTDTQYF TGTGCCAGCAGTTCGGACCGGGGGGGAGACACAGATACGCAGTATTTT
TRBJ1-2 TRBV15 20 few TRBD1 CATSRDPSTGTGVRRYGYTF TGTGCCACCAGCAGAGATCCCTCTACCGGGACAGGGGTTCGCCGGTATGGCTACACCTTC
TRBJ2-6 TRBV12-3/TRBV12-4 21 few . CASSKRLMSSGALSGANVLTF TGTGCCAGCAGCAAGAGGCTAATGAGTTCAGGGGCCCTATCTGGGGCCAACGTCCTGACTTTC
TRBJ2-3 TRBV29-1 15 . . CSAGGQASSTDTQYF TGCAGCGCCGGGGGGCAGGCTTCTAGCACAGATACGCAGTATTTT
TRBJ2-5 TRBV11-2 15 many TRBD2 CASSLGRGADGTQYF TGTGCCAGCAGCTTAGGGCGGGGGGCCGACGGGACCCAGTACTTC
TRBJ1-2 TRBV5-1 16 . . CASSLSILRANYGYTF TGCGCCAGCAGCTTGTCCATACTTCGGGCAAACTATGGCTACACCTTC
TRBJ1-1 TRBV5-1 15 . . CASSLIRGVNTEAFF TGCGCCAGCAGCTTGATAAGGGGGGTGAACACTGAAGCTTTCTTT
TRBJ2-5 TRBV15 16 . TRBD2 CATSRGGGRGHNEQYF TGTGCCACCAGCAGAGGCGGGGGGCGCGGCCACAATGAGCAGTACTTC
TRBJ2-7 TRBV29-1 15 many . CSYRGPQSRRYEQYF TGCAGCTACCGGGGACCTCAGTCACGCCGCTACGAGCAGTACTTC